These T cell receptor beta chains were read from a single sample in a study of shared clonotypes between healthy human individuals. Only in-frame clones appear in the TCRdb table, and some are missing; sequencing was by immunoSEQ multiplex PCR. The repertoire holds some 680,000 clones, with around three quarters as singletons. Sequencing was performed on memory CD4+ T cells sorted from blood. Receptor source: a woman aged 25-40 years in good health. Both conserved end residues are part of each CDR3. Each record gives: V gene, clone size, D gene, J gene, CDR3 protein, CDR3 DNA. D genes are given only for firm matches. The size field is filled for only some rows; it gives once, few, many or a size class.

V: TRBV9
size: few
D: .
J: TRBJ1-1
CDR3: CASSDLGGLNTEAFF
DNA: TGTGCCAGCAGCGACCTTGGGGGGTTGAACACTGAAGCTTTCTTT

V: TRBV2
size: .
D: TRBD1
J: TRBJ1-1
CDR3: CASSALQGPRRAEAFF
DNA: TGTGCCAGCAGTGCCCTACAGGGGCCCAGAAGGGCTGAAGCTTTCTTT

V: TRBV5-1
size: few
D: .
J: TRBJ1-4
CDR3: CASSPGGGSNEKLFF
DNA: TGCGCCAGCAGCCCTGGCGGGGGGTCAAATGAAAAACTGTTTTTT

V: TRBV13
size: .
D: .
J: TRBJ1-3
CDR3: CASSLNALVDTIYF
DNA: TGTGCCAGCAGCTTAAACGCCTTAGTGGACACCATATATTTT

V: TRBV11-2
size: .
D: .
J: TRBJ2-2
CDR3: CASSVTTNTGELFF
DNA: TGTGCCAGCAGCGTTACAACGAACACCGGGGAGCTGTTTTTT

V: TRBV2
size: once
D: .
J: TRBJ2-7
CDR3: CASTLQGNHYEQYF
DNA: TGTGCCAGCACCCTTCAGGGAAATCACTACGAGCAGTACTTC

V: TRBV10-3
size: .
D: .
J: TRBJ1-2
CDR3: CAISPGSRGDYGYTF
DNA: TGTGCCATCAGCCCCGGGTCGCGTGGGGACTATGGCTACACCTTC

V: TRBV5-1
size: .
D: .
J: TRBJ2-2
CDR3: CASSFLDSTGELFF
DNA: TGCGCCAGCAGCTTCCTGGACTCCACCGGGGAGCTGTTTTTT

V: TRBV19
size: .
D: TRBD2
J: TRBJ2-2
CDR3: CASTPSSGRAAGELFF
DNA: TGTGCCAGTACCCCTTCTAGCGGGAGGGCCGCCGGGGAGCTGTTTTTT

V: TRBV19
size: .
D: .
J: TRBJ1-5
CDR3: CASSFNLRGNQPQHF
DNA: TGTGCCAGTAGTTTCAATCTCCGGGGCAATCAGCCCCAGCATTTT

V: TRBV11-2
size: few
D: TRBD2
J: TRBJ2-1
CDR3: CASSFRLGGLAAYNEQFF
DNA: TGTGCCAGCAGCTTCCGGCTGGGTGGGCTAGCGGCGTACAATGAGCAGTTCTTC

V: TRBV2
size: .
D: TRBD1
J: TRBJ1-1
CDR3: CASSTQGVEAFF
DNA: TGTGCCAGCAGTACGCAGGGGGTTGAAGCTTTCTTT

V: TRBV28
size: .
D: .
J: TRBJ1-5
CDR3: CASSFLGTVTGRGSNQPQHF
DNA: TGTGCCAGCAGTTTTCTAGGGACCGTCACAGGTCGGGGTAGCAATCAGCCCCAGCATTTT

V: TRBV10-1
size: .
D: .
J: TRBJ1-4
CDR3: CASSDGQQNEKLFF
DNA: TGCGCCAGCAGTGACGGGCAACAGAATGAAAAGCTGTTTTTT

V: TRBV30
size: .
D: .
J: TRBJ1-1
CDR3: CAWSLGIGTEAFF
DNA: TGTGCCTGGAGTCTGGGTATAGGCACTGAAGCTTTCTTT

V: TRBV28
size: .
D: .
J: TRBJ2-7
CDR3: CASSLSSSFPLEQYF
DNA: TGTGCCAGCAGTTTATCGTCCAGTTTCCCCTTGGAGCAGTACTTC

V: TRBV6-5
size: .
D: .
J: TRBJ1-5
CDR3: CASSTDPNQPQHF
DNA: TGTGCCAGCAGCACCGACCCAAATCAGCCCCAGCATTTT

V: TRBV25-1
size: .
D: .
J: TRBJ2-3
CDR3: CASSEQGLTSTDTQYF
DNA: TGTGCCAGCAGTGAACAAGGACTAACTAGCACAGATACGCAGTATTTT

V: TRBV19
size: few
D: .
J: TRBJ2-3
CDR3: CASSLTPGGGGTDTQYF
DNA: TGTGCCAGTAGTTTAACCCCCGGAGGGGGCGGCACAGATACGCAGTATTTT

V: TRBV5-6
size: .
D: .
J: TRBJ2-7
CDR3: CASSRNRPDNEQYF
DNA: TGTGCCAGCAGCAGAAACCGCCCCGACAACGAGCAGTACTTC

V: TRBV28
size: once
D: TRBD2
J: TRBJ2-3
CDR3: CASSPGTSGRDTQYF
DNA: TGTGCCAGCAGTCCGGGGACTAGCGGGAGGGATACGCAGTATTTT

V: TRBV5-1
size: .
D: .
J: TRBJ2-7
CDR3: CASSPSARSSYEQYF
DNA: TGCGCCAGCAGCCCCAGCGCCAGAAGCTCCTACGAGCAGTACTTC

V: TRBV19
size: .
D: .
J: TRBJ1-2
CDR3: CASSKAPNYGYTF
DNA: TGTGCCAGTAGTAAGGCCCCTAACTATGGCTACACCTTC

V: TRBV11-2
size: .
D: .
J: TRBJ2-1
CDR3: CASSLQGPVDEQFF
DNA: TGTGCCAGCAGCTTACAGGGCCCAGTAGATGAGCAGTTCTTC

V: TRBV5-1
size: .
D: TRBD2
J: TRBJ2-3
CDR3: CASSHGLAADWDTQYF
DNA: TGCGCCAGCAGCCACGGACTAGCGGCCGATTGGGATACGCAGTATTTT

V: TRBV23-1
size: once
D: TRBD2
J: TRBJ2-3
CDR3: CASSQRASGSTDTQYF
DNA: TGCGCCAGCAGCCAAAGGGCTAGCGGGAGTACAGATACGCAGTATTTT

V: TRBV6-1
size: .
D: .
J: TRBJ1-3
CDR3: CASSESRNSGNTIYF
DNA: TGTGCCAGCAGTGAATCTAGGAACTCTGGAAACACCATATATTTT

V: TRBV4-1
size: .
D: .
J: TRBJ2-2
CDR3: CASSQDPVGELFF
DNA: TGCGCCAGCAGCCAAGATCCGGTCGGGGAGCTGTTTTTT

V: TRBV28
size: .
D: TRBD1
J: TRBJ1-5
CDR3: CASSIEEGDRGYQPQHF
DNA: TGTGCCAGCAGTATCGAAGAGGGGGACAGGGGTTACCAGCCCCAGCATTTT

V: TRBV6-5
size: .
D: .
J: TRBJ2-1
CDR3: CASSYSAYNEQFF
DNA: TGTGCCAGCAGTTACTCCGCATACAATGAGCAGTTCTTC

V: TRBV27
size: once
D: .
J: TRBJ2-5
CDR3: CASSLFPEQGLQETQYF
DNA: TGTGCCAGCAGTTTATTCCCTGAACAGGGACTCCAAGAGACCCAGTACTTC

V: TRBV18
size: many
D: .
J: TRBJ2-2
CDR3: CASSPAGQGSTGELFF
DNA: TGTGCCAGCTCACCCGCTGGGCAGGGGTCGACCGGGGAGCTGTTTTTT

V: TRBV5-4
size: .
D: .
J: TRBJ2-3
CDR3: CASSLVGGDTQYF
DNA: TGTGCCAGCAGCTTAGTCGGCGGAGATACGCAGTATTTT

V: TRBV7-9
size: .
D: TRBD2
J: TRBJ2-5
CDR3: CASSLSSGTSGGGPQYF
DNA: TGTGCCAGCAGCTTATCCTCTGGGACTAGCGGCGGGGGGCCCCAGTACTTC

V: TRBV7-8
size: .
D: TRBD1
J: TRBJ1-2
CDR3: CASSNRGSYGYTF
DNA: TGTGCCAGCAGCAACAGGGGGAGCTATGGCTACACCTTC

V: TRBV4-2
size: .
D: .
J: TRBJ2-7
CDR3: CASSQDLSRGSNPYEQYF
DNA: TGTGCCAGCAGCCAAGATTTGTCACGCGGCTCGAACCCCTACGAGCAGTACTTC

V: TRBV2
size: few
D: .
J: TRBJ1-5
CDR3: CASSRRRSYNQPQHF
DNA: TGTGCCAGCAGTCGGAGAAGGAGCTACAATCAGCCCCAGCATTTT

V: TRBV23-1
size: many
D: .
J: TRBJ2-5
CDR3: CASSQSYRQETQYF
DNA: TGCGCCAGCAGTCAATCGTACAGACAAGAGACCCAGTACTTC

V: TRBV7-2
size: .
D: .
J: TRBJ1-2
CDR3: CASSSLWGNYGYTF
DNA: TGTGCCAGCAGCTCCCTCTGGGGTAACTATGGCTACACCTTC

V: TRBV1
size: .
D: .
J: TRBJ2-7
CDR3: CTSSPIRLLSSYEQYF
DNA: TGCACCAGCAGCCCCATCCGGTTGCTTAGCTCCTACGAGCAGTACTTC

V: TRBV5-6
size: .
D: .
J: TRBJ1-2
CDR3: CASSSYDYGYTF
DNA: TGTGCCAGCAGCTCCTACGACTATGGCTACACCTTC